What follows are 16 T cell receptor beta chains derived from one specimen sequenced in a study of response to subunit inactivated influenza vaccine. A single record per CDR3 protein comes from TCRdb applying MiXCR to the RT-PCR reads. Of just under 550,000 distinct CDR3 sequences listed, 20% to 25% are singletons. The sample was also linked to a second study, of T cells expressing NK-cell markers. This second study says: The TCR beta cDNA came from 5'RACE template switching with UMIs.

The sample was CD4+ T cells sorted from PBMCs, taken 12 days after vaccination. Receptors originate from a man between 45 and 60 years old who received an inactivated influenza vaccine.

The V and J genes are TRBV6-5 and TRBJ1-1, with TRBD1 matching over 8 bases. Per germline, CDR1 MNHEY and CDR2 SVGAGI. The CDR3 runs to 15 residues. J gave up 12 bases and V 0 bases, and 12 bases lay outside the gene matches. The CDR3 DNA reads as TGTGCCAGCAGTTACTCGTCAGGGGGCCCCCGCGAAACTTTCTTT. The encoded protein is CASSYSSGGPRETFF.

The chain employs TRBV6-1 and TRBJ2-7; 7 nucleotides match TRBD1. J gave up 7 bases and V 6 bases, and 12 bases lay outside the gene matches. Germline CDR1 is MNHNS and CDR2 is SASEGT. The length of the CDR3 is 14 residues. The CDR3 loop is CASSPTGYTGEQYF. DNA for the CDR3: TGTGCCAGCAGCCCGACAGGGTACACGGGGGAGCAGTACTTC.

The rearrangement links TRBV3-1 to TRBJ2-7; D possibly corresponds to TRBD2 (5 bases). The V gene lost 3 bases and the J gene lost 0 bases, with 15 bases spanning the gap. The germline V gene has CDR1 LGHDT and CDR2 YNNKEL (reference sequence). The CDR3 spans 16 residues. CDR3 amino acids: CASSHEGYGYSYEQYF. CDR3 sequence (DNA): TGTGCCAGCAGCCACGAGGGATACGGGTACTCCTACGAGCAGTACTTC.

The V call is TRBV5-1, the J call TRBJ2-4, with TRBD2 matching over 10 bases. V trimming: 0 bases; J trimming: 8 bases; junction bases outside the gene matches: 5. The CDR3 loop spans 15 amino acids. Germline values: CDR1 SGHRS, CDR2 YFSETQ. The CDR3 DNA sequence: TGCGCCAGCAGCTTGGCTAGCGGGAGTCGATACATTCAGTACTTC. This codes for CASSLASGSRYIQYF.

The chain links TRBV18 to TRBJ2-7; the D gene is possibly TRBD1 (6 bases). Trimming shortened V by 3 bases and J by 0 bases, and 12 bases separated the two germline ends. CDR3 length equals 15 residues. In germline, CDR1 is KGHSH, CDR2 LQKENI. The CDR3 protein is CASSPAGAGSYEQYF. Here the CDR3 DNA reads TGTGCCAGCTCACCGGCAGGGGCGGGCTCCTACGAGCAGTACTTC.

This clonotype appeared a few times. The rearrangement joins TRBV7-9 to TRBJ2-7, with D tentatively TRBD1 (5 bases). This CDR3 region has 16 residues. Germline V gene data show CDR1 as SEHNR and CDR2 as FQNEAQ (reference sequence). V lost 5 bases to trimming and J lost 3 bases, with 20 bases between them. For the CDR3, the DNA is TGTGCCAGCAGCCCACCGGTGGGGCCAGTTGTCTACGAGCAGTACTTC. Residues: CASSPPVGPVVYEQYF.

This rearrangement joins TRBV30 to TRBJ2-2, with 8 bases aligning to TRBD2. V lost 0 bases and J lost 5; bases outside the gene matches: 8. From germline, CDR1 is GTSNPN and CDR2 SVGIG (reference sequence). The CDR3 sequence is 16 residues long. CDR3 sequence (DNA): TGTGCCTGGAGTGTTTTAGCGGGGCTACGAACCGGGGAGCTGTTTTTT. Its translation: CAWSVLAGLRTGELFF. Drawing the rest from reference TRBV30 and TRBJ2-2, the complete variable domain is SQTIHQWPATLVQPVGSPLSLECTVEGTSNPNLYWYRQAAGRGLQLLFYSVGIGQISSEVPQNLSASRPQDRQFILSSKKLLLSDSGFYLCAWSVLAGLRTGELFFGEGSRLTVL.

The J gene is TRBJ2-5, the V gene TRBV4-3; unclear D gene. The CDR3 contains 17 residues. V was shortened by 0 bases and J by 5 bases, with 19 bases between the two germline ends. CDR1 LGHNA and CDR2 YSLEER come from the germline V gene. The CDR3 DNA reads TGCGCCAGCAGCCAAGATGTGAGGATTGGTGATGGGGAGACCCAGTACTTC. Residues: CASSQDVRIGDGETQYF.

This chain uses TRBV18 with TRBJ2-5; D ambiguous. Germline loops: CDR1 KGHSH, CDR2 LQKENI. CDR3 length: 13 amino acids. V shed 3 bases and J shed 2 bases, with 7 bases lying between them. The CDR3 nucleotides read TGTGCCAGCTCACCGCTTCCGCAAGAGACCCAGTACTTC. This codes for CASSPLPQETQYF.

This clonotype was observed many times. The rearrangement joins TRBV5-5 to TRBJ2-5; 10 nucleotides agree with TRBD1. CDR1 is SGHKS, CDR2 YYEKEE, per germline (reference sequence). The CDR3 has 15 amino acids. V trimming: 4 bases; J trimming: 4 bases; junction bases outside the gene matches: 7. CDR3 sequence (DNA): TGTGCCAGCAGCCGCCCGGGACAGGGGCTAGAGACCCAGTACTTC. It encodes CASSRPGQGLETQYF.

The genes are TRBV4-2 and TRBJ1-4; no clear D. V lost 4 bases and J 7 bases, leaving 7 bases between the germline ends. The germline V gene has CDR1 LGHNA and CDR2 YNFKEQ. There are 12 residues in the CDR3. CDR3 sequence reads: CASSREGEKLFF. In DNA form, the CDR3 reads TGTGCCAGCAGCCGGGAGGGTGAAAAACTGTTTTTT.

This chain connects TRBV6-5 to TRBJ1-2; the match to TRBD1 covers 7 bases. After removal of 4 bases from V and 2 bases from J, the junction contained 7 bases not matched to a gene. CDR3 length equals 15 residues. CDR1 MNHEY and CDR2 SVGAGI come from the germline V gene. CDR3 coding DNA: TGTGCCAGCAGTTCTCGACAGGGAGTAAACTATGGCTACACCTTC. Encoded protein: CASSSRQGVNYGYTF.

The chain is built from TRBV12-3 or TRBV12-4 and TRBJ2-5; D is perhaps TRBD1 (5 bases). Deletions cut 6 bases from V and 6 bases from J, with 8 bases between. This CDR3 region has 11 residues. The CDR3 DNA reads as TGTGCCAGCAGCAAGGGGAAGACCCAGTACTTC. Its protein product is CASSKGKTQYF.

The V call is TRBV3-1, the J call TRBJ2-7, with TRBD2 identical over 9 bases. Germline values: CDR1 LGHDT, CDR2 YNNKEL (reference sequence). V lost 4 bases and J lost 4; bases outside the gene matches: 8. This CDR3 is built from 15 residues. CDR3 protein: CASSPRAGGVYEQYF. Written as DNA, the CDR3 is TGTGCCAGCAGCCCCCGAGCGGGGGGAGTATACGAGCAGTACTTC.

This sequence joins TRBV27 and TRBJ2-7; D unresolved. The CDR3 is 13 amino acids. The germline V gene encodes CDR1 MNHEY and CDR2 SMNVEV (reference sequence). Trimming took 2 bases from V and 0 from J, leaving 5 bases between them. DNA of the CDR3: TGTGCCAGCAGTTTAAAGGTCTCCTACGAGCAGTACTTC. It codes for CASSLKVSYEQYF.

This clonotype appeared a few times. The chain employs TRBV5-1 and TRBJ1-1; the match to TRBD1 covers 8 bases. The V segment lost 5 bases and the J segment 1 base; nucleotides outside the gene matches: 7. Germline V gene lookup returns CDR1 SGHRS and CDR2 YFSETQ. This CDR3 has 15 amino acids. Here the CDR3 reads CASRNPGTGNTEAFF. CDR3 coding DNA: TGCGCCAGCAGAAATCCCGGGACAGGGAACACTGAAGCTTTCTTT.